The 2 T cell receptor beta chains below were found in one sample sequenced in a study of CD8 T cells in ankylosing spondylitis. Study-level findings and limits: The study identified a TCR beta motif of eight highly homologous variants that appeared characteristic of ankylosing spondylitis blood.

No antigen has been identified for these receptors. MiXCR, applied by TCRdb to the 5' RACE reads, yields one record per CDR3 protein. The table lists over 400,000 distinct CDR3 sequences, approximately 26% of them singletons. Sequencing was performed on blood, either unsorted or a sorted T cell fraction (not recorded which). Every receptor here comes from a male donor with ankylosing spondylitis.

The V gene is TRBV5-6, the J gene TRBJ2-5; 12 bases line up with TRBD1. The CDR3 is made up of 19 amino acids. V shed 3 bases, J shed 0 bases, and the junction held 12 bases outside the gene matches. Germline-derived CDR1 and CDR2 are SGHDT and YYEEEE. The CDR3 DNA reads as TGTGCCAGCAGCTCCAGACGATGGGGACAGGGGGCCCACCAAGAGACCCAGTACTTC. Encoded protein: CASSSRRWGQGAHQETQYF. Full variable domain (rest looked up from reference TRBV5-6 and TRBJ2-5): DAGVTQSPTHLIKTRGQQVTLRCSPKSGHDTVSWYQQALGQGPQFIFQYYEEEERQRGNFPDRFSGHQFPNYSSELNVNALLLGDSALYLCASSSRRWGQGAHQETQYFGPGTRLLVL.

The rearrangement joins TRBV28 to TRBJ2-7; D is ambiguous. Trimming pared 3 bases from V and 7 bases from J, leaving 13 bases between. Germline assignment: CDR1 MDHEN and CDR2 SYDVKM. CDR3 size: 13 residues. The CDR3 DNA is TGTGCCAGCAGTTTGCGTGCACCCGGGGAGCAGTACGTC. This translates into CASSLRAPGEQYV.